Reported below is one TCR beta chain. Its antigen has not been determined. Base quality data are lacking; no much larger clone is found one base away. TCRbeta CDR3 regions were amplified from genomic DNA by means of the immunoSEQ Assay, a bias-controlled multiplex PCR. From the authors' description of their analysis: Nucleated cell counts per sample were estimated from amplification of reference gene primers within the assay. Sequence reads were collapsed and filtered to measure the absolute abundance of every unique TCRbeta CDR3 rearrangement. For each sample, productive Simpson clonality was calculated as the square root of Simpson's diversity index across productive rearrangements. TCRdb carries this immuneACCESS record with in-frame sequences only. Its versions omit some clonotypes, under half of them owing to an unresolved V gene in the studies checked, with the rest unexplained. That table furnishes V, J and clone size, whereas the DNA furnished D and trimming. This sample gives some 150,000 clones in total; roughly 84% of them show up just once. The ten largest clonotypes hold around 2.5% of the sample.

The entry originates in a study of blood T cell repertoires in COVID-19 (TCRdb year 2020). Concerning the study at large: The collaborator samples originated in the United States, Italy and Spain and spanned the acute and convalescent phases of COVID-19. The samples were drawn from two sources: the first 160 participants of the ongoing ImmuneRACE study, and about 1,300 subjects contributed by 6 global collaborators. The repertoires were released in a freely available public database meant as a resource for research on the immune response to SARS-CoV-2. The prospective study material was composed of cDNA or gDNA derived from T cells, B-cell-depleted T cells, or PBMCs. HLA class I and class II types, where available, came from metadata supplied by the sample provider rather than from assay-based typing. The dataset comprised deeply sampled blood TCRbeta repertoires from subjects exposed to, actively infected with, or recovered from COVID-19. Sample metadata almost always included a de-identified subject ID, COVID-19 status, age in years and sex. Findings and caveats that apply to the study as a whole: How much clinical and demographic metadata was included differed by source and by participant, and the metadata was provided uncurated.

The collaborating institutions used their own protocols to collect whole blood in K2EDTA tubes. Collaborator samples were shipped for TCRbeta analysis as frozen whole blood, isolated PBMCs, or DNA extracted from either sample type. Reading from cysteine to phenylalanine, the CDR3 counts 14 amino acids. Of the read, only the CDR3 DNA is kept; its 42 bases are in frame from base 1. Looking up the germline V gene yields CDR1 SQVTM and CDR2 ANQGSEA. Relative to germline, V is missing 4 bases and J is missing 1 base, with 2 bases of the junction outside any gene match. The rearrangement combines TRBV29-1 with TRBJ2-3, and 10 bases in between align with TRBD1. Material for sequencing was peripheral blood. The clonotype comes from a human donor with acute or convalescent COVID-19. The donor label of this sample is uncertain. CDR3 reads: CSVGGTGGTDTQYF. The nucleotide sequence reads TGCAGCGTTGGGGGGACAGGGGGCACAGATACGCAGTATTTT.